The present TCR beta chain was sequenced within a study of brain T cells in children with intractable seizures. Broader study findings: Viral specificity was inferred only from CDR3 similarity; HCMV serostatus was unknown. Clones missing pre-surgery may reflect undersampling of that blood sample.

Patients received at least one anti-epileptic drug before surgery. The protocol was immunoSEQ multiplex PCR, while the TCRdb copy is restricted to in-frame clones and leaves out a portion. The sample lists 50,000 to 80,000 clones; about 96% were seen once. Concerning this clone: Its antigen is unknown.

In germline, CDR1 is KGHDR, CDR2 SFDVKD. The CDR3 spans 16 residues. V trimming: 4 bases; J trimming: 5 bases; junction bases outside the gene matches: 8. The receptor was isolated from a boy in the first two years of life with focal cortical dysplasia and intractable seizures. This sequence joins TRBV24-1 and TRBJ2-2; 8 bases are a match to TRBD1. The sequencing used peripheral blood, collected at surgery. The CDR3, as DNA: TGTGCCACCAGTGACCCCGGGACAGGTTGGACCGGGGAGCTGTTTTTT. It yields the protein CATSDPGTGWTGELFF.